These T cell receptor beta chains were read from a single sample in a study of response to subunit inactivated influenza vaccine. Each CDR3 protein is one row after TCRdb ran MiXCR on the RT-PCR reads. The sample includes 800,000 or so distinct CDR3 sequences, about 20% of them seen just once. Sample: PBMCs from blood, taken roughly 5 days after vaccination. These receptor sequences come from a man between 45 and 60 years old who received an inactivated influenza vaccine. Both conserved end residues are trimmed from each CDR3. The order of the fields is CDR3 protein, V gene.

ASSYGPGQGINGELF	TRBV7-3
ASSPGAFTYNEQF	TRBV18
ASSYWRRNQPQH	TRBV6-2/TRBV6-3
ASSYSGQSNYGYT	TRBV6-5
ASSQPTGGTETQY	TRBV7-2
ASSRAATGELF	TRBV5-6
ASSLRTNEQF	TRBV11-2
ASSSYPLEHEQF	TRBV7-2
ASSYSREVQY	TRBV6-5
ASSHRTGYNEQF	TRBV5-6
ASRGTGVNQPQH	TRBV18
AIKTGLLSYNEQF	TRBV10-3
SASNATENTEAF	TRBV20-1
ASSDNRGGMDEQF	TRBV18
SANTEAF	TRBV20-1
ASSAPGRANEAF	TRBV5-4
ASSLSTSGGGEQY	TRBV27
ASSGAEFRVNTQY	TRBV5-6
ASSRTMTGTGGNTIY	TRBV5-1
SVPGQDTLSYNEQF	TRBV29-1
ASSPLDSSARDTQY	TRBV12-3/TRBV12-4
ASSSQGYGQETQY	TRBV5-1
ASAGTGGRTEAF	TRBV10-2
ASSGQGPYNEQF	TRBV25-1
ASSVIAGGSNEQF	TRBV4-1
ASSPTGFNEQY	TRBV12-3/TRBV12-4
ASSLDARNQPQH	TRBV12-3/TRBV12-4
ASSSRASGANVLT	TRBV12-3/TRBV12-4
ASSWTTGLLPYGYT	TRBV12-3/TRBV12-4
ASSQDQGWEQY	TRBV4-1
SVQGAPGNTIY	TRBV29-1
ASGGSQPQH	TRBV12-3/TRBV12-4
SAKGTSRNTDTQY	TRBV20-1
SAPPAVSGETQY	TRBV20-1
ASSIDSRPREQY	TRBV9
ASSFSGGDLSYNEQF	TRBV5-1
ASSLVGTRAYEQY	TRBV5-1
ASSLDRTSQEQF	TRBV11-2
ASSLEADRYQETQY	TRBV27
ASCPPGPIPLEQY	TRBV12-3/TRBV12-4
SASFWGLTQPQH	TRBV20-1
SAPMGGLGEQY	TRBV20-1
ASSQDPTGTYEQY	TRBV4-1
ASSRMNTEAF	TRBV7-9
ASSSTTGDTGELF	TRBV18
ASSPGTTGELF	TRBV12-3/TRBV12-4